This entry concerns a single T cell receptor (beta chain). Sequencing used immunoSEQ multiplex PCR; TCRdb keeps in-frame clones, though not all of them. Here the sample spans 130,000 or so clones, about 80% being singletons. Germline trimming cut 9 bases from V and 4 bases from J; bases unmatched to any gene: 5. The CDR3 covers 13 residues. Germline V CDR1 and CDR2: MRHNA, SNTAGT. The data stem from a study of blood T cell repertoires in COVID-19. Participants spanned ages about 18 to 90 years and resided in fewer than 30 US areas. Sequencing was done on a sample of PBMCs or T cells enriched from blood (not recorded which). The receptor comes from a middle-aged man with acute COVID-19. This sequence joins TRBV6-4 and TRBJ1-5, with TRBD1 identical over 8 bases. The CDR3 spells CASGTGPNQPQHF. The CDR3 DNA reads TGTGCCAGTGGGACAGGACCTAATCAGCCCCAGCATTTT.